This TCR beta chain was observed in a study of blood T cell repertoires in COVID-19. Study overall: The samples span acute and convalescent COVID-19 from the United States, Italy and Spain. T cells, B-cell-depleted T cells, or PBMCs supplied cDNA or gDNA.

The CDR3 covers 15 residues. Germline trimming cut 1 base from V and 14 bases from J; bases unmatched to any gene: 11. CDR1 is SNHLY and CDR2 is FYNNEI in the germline V gene. Using immunoSEQ multiplex PCR, the repertoire was profiled, and TCRdb retains in-frame clones only, with some absent. The profile shows roughly 340,000 clones, roughly nine tenths of them singletons. For recovered donors of Cohort 3, there were two negative PCRs, clearance, or symptom resolution. The clonotype originates from a man between 18 and 29 years old who had recovered from COVID-19. V and J are TRBV2 and TRBJ2-1, with TRBD2 matching over 10 bases. The sample was PBMCs or T cells enriched from blood (not recorded which). The CDR3: CASSEGLAGVQLKFF. CDR3 in DNA: TGTGCCAGCAGTGAAGGGCTAGCGGGAGTCCAATTGAAGTTCTTC. Full variable domain (rest looked up from reference TRBV2 and TRBJ2-1): EPEVTQTPSHQVTQMGQEVILRCVPISNHLYFYWYRQILGQKVEFLVSFYNNEISEKSEIFDDQFSVERPDGSNFTLKIRSTKLEDSAMYFCASSEGLAGVQLKFFGPGTRLTVL.